This T cell receptor (beta chain) was retrieved from a study of CD8 T cells in Susac syndrome. With 5 bases removed from V and 4 bases from J, the gap between germline ends came to 9 bases. The CDR3 runs 13 residues. With random hexamers, reverse transcription was performed on about 0.5 to 1 ug of RNA. Amplification of TCR beta CDR3 by immunoSEQ multiplex PCR spanned 54 Vbeta and 13 Jbeta. TCRdb itself ran the immunoSEQ multiplex PCR reads through MiXCR, one entry per CDR3 protein. The sample has 95,000 to 150,000 distinct CDR3 sequences, around 94% seen once. V usage is TRBV12-3 or TRBV12-4 and J usage is TRBJ1-5; D is possibly TRBD1 (5 bases). The TCR originated in a human donor in good health. Material for sequencing was CD4+ T cells from PBMCs. The CDR3 reads CASSARGNQPQHF. As DNA, the CDR3 is TGTGCCAGCAGTGCCCGGGGGAATCAGCCCCAGCATTTT.